The TCR beta chain described here comes from a study of cytomegalovirus exposure and HLA in healthy donors. Donors likely had unrecorded immune exposures despite being nominally healthy when sampled. CDR1 MRHNA and CDR2 SNTAGT come from the germline V gene. V dropped 4 bases and J dropped 4 bases, with 17 bases sitting between them. The CDR3 contains 16 residues. The PCR was carried out with 60 Vbeta primers and 13 Jbeta primers. Sequencing used immunoSEQ multiplex PCR; TCRdb keeps in-frame clones, though not all of them. The data contain 190,000 or so clones, over 80% of them seen just once; the ten biggest clones take up roughly 1.6%. General study points: Later analysis demonstrated an association between a missense DCLRE1C variant and TCR beta V- and J-gene trimming. Reports credit the classifier with highly specific, highly sensitive diagnosis of cytomegalovirus status.

The count of this clone is one. Its antigen is not identified. The clonotype comes from a man aged 45-65 years in good health and CMV-seronegative. Sequenced: PBMCs. This chain links TRBV6-4 with TRBJ2-1; D is possibly TRBD2 (5 bases). The CDR3 DNA reads as TGTGCCAGCAGTGCGGAACTAGGAACCCGTTACAATGAGCAGTTCTTC. Protein sequence: CASSAELGTRYNEQFF.